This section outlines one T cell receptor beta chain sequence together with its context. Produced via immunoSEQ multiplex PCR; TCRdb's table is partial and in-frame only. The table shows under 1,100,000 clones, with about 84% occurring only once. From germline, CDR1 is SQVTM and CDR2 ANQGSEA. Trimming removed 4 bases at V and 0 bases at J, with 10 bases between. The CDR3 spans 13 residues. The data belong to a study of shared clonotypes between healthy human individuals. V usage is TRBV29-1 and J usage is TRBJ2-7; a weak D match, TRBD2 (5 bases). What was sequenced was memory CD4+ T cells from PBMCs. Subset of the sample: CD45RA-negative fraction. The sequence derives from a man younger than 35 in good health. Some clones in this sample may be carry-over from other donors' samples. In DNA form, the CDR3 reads TGCAGCGTTGTCCCAAGCGGCTCCTACGAGCAGTACTTC. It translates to CSVVPSGSYEQYF.